One and the same sample provided the 9 T cell receptor beta chains below, sequenced in a study of cytomegalovirus exposure and HLA in healthy donors. The PCR was carried out with 60 Vbeta primers and 13 Jbeta primers. Method: immunoSEQ multiplex PCR; TCRdb's copy keeps in-frame clones and lacks some. The table includes approximately 140,000 clones, 65% to 85% detected once. The sequenced sample was PBMCs. These receptors originate from a boy younger than 18 in good health and CMV-seronegative.

A single count supports this clone. The J gene is TRBJ1-3, the V gene TRBV6-4, with a tentative D call TRBD1 (6 bases). The germline V and J ends were trimmed by 6 bases and 0 bases, with 12 bases remaining between them. Germline V gene data show CDR1 as MRHNA and CDR2 as SNTAGT. The CDR3 has 15 residues. CDR3 DNA sequence: TGTGCCAGCAGATACACGGACAGCTCTGGAAACACCATATATTTT. This codes for CASRYTDSSGNTIYF.

V and J are TRBV30 and TRBJ1-5; D unclear. V was trimmed by 0 bases and J by 4 bases, leaving 10 bases between them. This CDR3 region has 14 residues. Germline loops: CDR1 GTSNPN, CDR2 SVGIG (reference sequence). Written as DNA, the CDR3 is TGTGCCTGGAGTGTCGGGTCAGAGAATCAGCCCCAGCATTTT. It encodes CAWSVGSENQPQHF.

This chain connects TRBV4-3 to TRBJ2-3; 10 bases are a match to TRBD2. Germline values: CDR1 LGHNA, CDR2 YSLEER. The CDR3 runs to 15 residues. V shed 4 bases, J shed 4 bases, and the junction held 5 bases outside the gene matches. DNA of the CDR3: TGCGCCAGCAGCCTCCGGACTAGCGGTCCAGATACGCAGTATTTT. Translated: CASSLRTSGPDTQYF.

This sequence joins TRBV5-6 and TRBJ2-5; 8 positions agree with TRBD1. With V trimmed by 4 bases and J by 3 bases, 5 bases remained unmatched. Germline assignment: CDR1 SGHDT and CDR2 YYEEEE. The length of the CDR3 is 14 residues. DNA for the CDR3: TGTGCCAGCAGCGGGACAGGACACGAAGAGACCCAGTACTTC. It is translated as CASSGTGHEETQYF.

The sample holds a few counts of this clone. The chain couples TRBV11-2 to TRBJ1-1; 10 bases line up with TRBD1. Germline lookup yields CDR1 SGHAT and CDR2 FQNNGV. The trim removed 3 bases at V and 1 base at J, leaving 5 bases unmatched. This CDR3 comprises 16 residues. In DNA form, the CDR3 reads TGTGCCAGCAGCTTTGGGGACAGGGGCGCGAACACTGAAGCTTTCTTT. This gives the protein CASSFGDRGANTEAFF.

The chain has TRBV6-5 and TRBJ1-3, with D possibly matching TRBD1 (6 bases). The germline V gene has CDR1 MNHEY and CDR2 SVGAGI. V gave up 5 bases and J gave up 5 bases, with 16 bases separating them. The CDR3 is made up of 15 amino acids. CDR3 sequence: CASSPNPGTRNTIYF. The CDR3 nucleotides are TGTGCCAGCAGTCCCAACCCCGGGACAAGAAACACCATATATTTT.

The CDR3, as DNA: TGTGCCAGCAGCCGAATACAACGGAGCATGAACACTGAAGCTTTCTTT. It encodes CASSRIQRSMNTEAFF. The chain links TRBV11-3 to TRBJ1-1; D is uncertain. V was shortened by 5 bases and J by 0 bases, with 16 bases between the two germline ends. The CDR3 has 16 residues. Germline lookup yields CDR1 SGHNT and CDR2 YENEEA.

This clone has just a few counts. The genes are TRBV27 and TRBJ1-1; tentative D call: TRBD1 (5 bases). V lost 9 bases, J lost 0 bases, and 11 bases lay in between. Per germline, CDR1 MNHEY and CDR2 SMNVEV (reference sequence). The CDR3 is 13 residues long. This CDR3 is CASREGLNTEAFF. CDR3 DNA sequence: TGTGCCAGTAGGGAGGGGTTGAACACTGAAGCTTTCTTT.

This clone has only a few counts. CDR3 protein: CASSQDLGLVGGLAGVEQFF. The CDR3 region has the DNA TGCGCCAGCAGCCAAGACCTGGGCCTGGTGGGAGGACTAGCGGGAGTTGAGCAGTTCTTC. The chain combines TRBV4-1 with TRBJ2-1; 13 positions match TRBD2. CDR1 and CDR2 from the germline V gene are MGHRA and YSYEKL. Germline trimming cut 0 bases from V and 9 bases from J; bases unmatched to any gene: 17. This CDR3 is 20 amino acids long.